This is a list of T cell receptor beta chains from one sample in a study of cytomegalovirus exposure and HLA in healthy donors. TCRdb's table, derived via immunoSEQ multiplex PCR, lists solely in-frame clones and lacks some. The sample includes 150,000 to 170,000 clones, 80% of them seen just once. Sequencing input: PBMCs. The receptor source for this set is a woman aged 35 to 49 in good health and CMV-seropositive. CDR3s include the opening cysteine and the closing phenylalanine or tryptophan. Each record gives: V gene, J gene, CDR3 protein.

>TRBV27|TRBJ2-3
CASSYLRTSGHTDTQYF
>TRBV25-1|TRBJ2-7
CASRESGGRRTYEQYF
>TRBV5-1|TRBJ1-2
CASSRQPGTGTSPSPGYTF
>TRBV5-1|TRBJ2-3
CASSLEAAGDTQYF
>TRBV27|TRBJ1-1
CASSRYGGADTEAFF
>TRBV19|TRBJ1-2
CASSTPQGDGYTF
>TRBV9|TRBJ2-1
CASSVTGAGPAYNEQFF
>TRBV6-6|TRBJ1-3
CASSAWSSSGNTIYF
>TRBV19|TRBJ1-5
CASSIGRNSNQPQHF
>TRBV19|TRBJ2-3
CASSMFRDSRTDTQYF
>TRBV2|TRBJ2-5
CASSDGGALQETQYF